This TCR beta chain was retrieved from a study of blood T cell repertoires in COVID-19. Study-wide context: Acute and convalescent COVID-19 specimens originated in the United States, Italy and Spain. Sample material is recorded as cDNA or gDNA derived from T cells, B-cell-depleted T cells, or PBMCs.

The authors' processing: Reference gene primers were amplified, and this amplification served to estimate nucleated cell counts. Data came from immunoSEQ multiplex PCR; TCRdb stores just in-frame clones and leaves some out. V and J calls and clone size are as listed in that table; D and trimming were resolved from the DNA. The table records some 140,000 clones, about four fifths of them present only once. Germline lookup yields CDR1 SGHVS and CDR2 FQNEAQ. The CDR3 loop spans 17 amino acids. With 5 bases clipped from V and 3 bases from J, the junction kept 10 bases outside the gene matches. The sequence was collected from a woman in her fifties or sixties with acute or convalescent COVID-19. The sample taken for sequencing was peripheral blood. The gene calls are TRBV7-8 and TRBJ1-6; TRBD1 matches 7 bases. CDR3: CASSPRKGQVYNSPLHF. Written as DNA, the CDR3 is TGTGCCAGCAGCCCCCGAAAAGGACAGGTCTATAATTCACCCCTCCACTTT.